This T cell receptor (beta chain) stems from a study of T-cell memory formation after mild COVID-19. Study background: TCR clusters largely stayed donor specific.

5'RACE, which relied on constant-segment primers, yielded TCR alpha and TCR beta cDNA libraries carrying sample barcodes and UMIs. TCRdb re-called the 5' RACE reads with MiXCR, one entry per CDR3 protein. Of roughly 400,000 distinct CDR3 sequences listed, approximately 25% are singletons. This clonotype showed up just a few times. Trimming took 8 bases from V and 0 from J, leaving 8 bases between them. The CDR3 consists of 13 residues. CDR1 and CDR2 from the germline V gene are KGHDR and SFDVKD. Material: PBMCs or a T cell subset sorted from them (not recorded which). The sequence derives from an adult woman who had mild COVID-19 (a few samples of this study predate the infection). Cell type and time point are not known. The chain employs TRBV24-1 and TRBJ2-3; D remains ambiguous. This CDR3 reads CATKKGSTDTQYF. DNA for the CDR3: TGTGCCACCAAAAAAGGGAGCACAGATACGCAGTATTTT.